This TCR beta chain was sequenced during a study of PD-1 blockade in mismatch repair-deficient tumors. Whole-study context: Enrolled about 2013-2016, patients had progressing, pretreated mismatch repair-deficient cancers of around 12 types.

Some clones are missing from TCRdb's copy, which holds only in-frame ones; the method was immunoSEQ multiplex PCR. The sample has around 120,000 clones; 70% to 90% are singletons. PCR or immunohistochemistry showed mismatch repair deficiency in every enrolled patient. TCR sequencing covered a few patients who responded to pembrolizumab. There are 16 residues in the CDR3. Trimming shortened V by 1 base and J by 8 bases, and 18 bases separated the two germline ends. Germline-derived CDR1 and CDR2 are SGHTA and FQGNSA. Study-wide results and limits: Tumor-resident clones, often undetectable pretreatment in blood, expanded then contracted after pembrolizumab.

Note on this clone: The antigen is not known.

The receptor was derived from an adult with mismatch repair-deficient cancer. Sequencing used peripheral blood, obtained 44 weeks after starting pembrolizumab. The gene calls are TRBV7-2 and TRBJ2-4; TRBD2 might be the D (7 bases). The CDR3 loop reads CASSLEGGGYIDIQYF. CDR3 DNA sequence: TGTGCCAGCAGCTTAGAGGGAGGGGGGTATATAGACATTCAGTACTTC.